The rows below give T cell receptor beta chains drawn from one sample of a study of shared clonotypes between healthy human individuals. Data came from immunoSEQ multiplex PCR; TCRdb stores just in-frame clones and leaves some out. The data show just under 350,000 clones, less than 85% seen once. What was sequenced was memory CD4+ T cells sorted from blood. Source of these receptors: a man aged 30 to 45 in good health. Both conserved end residues are part of each CDR3. Each record gives: D gene, J gene, V gene, clone size, CDR3 DNA, CDR3 protein. The D gene is left open where the match is weak. Where a row states a size, it is once, few, many or the class of an expanded clone; other rows omit it.

>-|TRBJ2-5|TRBV5-1|few
TGCGCCAGCAGCTTGGGGATCACGGGACAAAACTTTCAAGAGACCCAGTACTTC
CASSLGITGQNFQETQYF
>-|TRBJ2-7|TRBV5-1|-
TGCGCCAGCAGCTTGGGCACCGAGCAGTACTTC
CASSLGTEQYF
>TRBD1|TRBJ2-2|TRBV10-1|-
TGCGCCAGCAGTGAGCTACGGACAGGGGCCACCGGGGAGCTGTTTTTT
CASSELRTGATGELFF
>-|TRBJ2-4|TRBV5-4|-
TGTGCCAGCAGCTTGGCTCAACACCTATCTTCATCAAACATTCAGTACTTC
CASSLAQHLSSSNIQYF
>-|TRBJ2-2|TRBV4-3|-
TGCGCCAGCAGCCACCGAACTACCCCGAGGGGCACCGGGGAGCTGTTTTTT
CASSHRTTPRGTGELFF
>-|TRBJ2-1|TRBV6-6|-
TGTGCCAGCAATCCTCAGGGTTACGATGAGCAGTTCTTC
CASNPQGYDEQFF
>TRBD2|TRBJ2-2|TRBV11-2|-
TGTGCCAGCAGCTTTAGGGCGGGAGTGTTTACCGGGGAGCTGTTTTTT
CASSFRAGVFTGELFF
>-|TRBJ2-7|TRBV5-1|-
TGCGCCAGCAGCTTGGATGGCCAGGGAAGCTACGAGCAGTACTTC
CASSLDGQGSYEQYF
>-|TRBJ2-5|TRBV9|-
TGTGCCAGCAGCCCAGGAGATGGAGAGACCCAGTACTTC
CASSPGDGETQYF
>TRBD2|TRBJ2-3|TRBV5-1|-
TGCGCCAGCAGCTTCACCGGGACTACCTCGATGACGGATACGCAGTATTTT
CASSFTGTTSMTDTQYF
>-|TRBJ2-1|TRBV28|-
TGTGCCACCCGGGCGGGCTTTGTACATGAGCAGTTCTTC
CATRAGFVHEQFF
>TRBD1|TRBJ1-1|TRBV11-2|-
TGTGCCAGCAGCATGGACCGTGGACAGGCGGAGAACACTGAAGCTTTCTTT
CASSMDRGQAENTEAFF
>-|TRBJ2-2|TRBV19|-
TGTGCCAGTACCCCCATGGGGGGAACGGTGATAGGGGAGCTGTTTTTT
CASTPMGGTVIGELFF
>TRBD1|TRBJ1-2|TRBV4-3|-
TGCGCCAGCAGCCAAGAGCTCGACAGGGCTGGCTACACCTTC
CASSQELDRAGYTF
>-|TRBJ1-5|TRBV7-8|many
TGTGCCAGCGGAACGGGGGGGGATCAGCCCCAGCATTTT
CASGTGGDQPQHF
>-|TRBJ2-2|TRBV10-2|-
TGCGCCAGCAGTGGAGGGGGAGGAGGCACCGGGGAGCTGTTTTTT
CASSGGGGGTGELFF
>TRBD1|TRBJ2-2|TRBV18|-
TGTGCCAGCTCACCTGTCCGCCTGGTGGGACAGGCAAACACCGGGGAGCTGTTTTTT
CASSPVRLVGQANTGELFF
>-|TRBJ1-5|TRBV2|-
TGTGCCAGCAGTGGGGACGGGAATCAGCCCCAGCATTTT
CASSGDGNQPQHF
>-|TRBJ1-4|TRBV4-1|-
TGCGCCAGCAGCCGGCAACAGGGAAAGGATGAAAAACTGTTTTTT
CASSRQQGKDEKLFF
>TRBD2|TRBJ2-7|TRBV2|few
TGTGCCAGCAGCCTGAAGCCCAGCGGGAGGGCGGGTGAGCAGTACTTC
CASSLKPSGRAGEQYF
>TRBD2|TRBJ2-3|TRBV10-3|-
TGTGCCATCAGTGTCCTAGCGGGAGGCACAGATACGCAGTATTTT
CAISVLAGGTDTQYF
>-|TRBJ2-4|TRBV23-1|-
TGCGCCAGCAGTCAATTGGTGGTAGCCAAAAACATTCAGTACTTC
CASSQLVVAKNIQYF
>TRBD2|TRBJ2-7|TRBV10-3|many
TGTGCCATCGGTCCGACTAGCGGGAGGGCCCGCAGCGAGCAGTACTTC
CAIGPTSGRARSEQYF
>-|TRBJ1-2|TRBV28|-
TGTGCCTCAGGGGTCGGCTACACCTTC
CASGVGYTF
>-|TRBJ1-5|TRBV2|-
TGTGCCAGCAGTGGTGGGAATCGCAATCAGCCCCAGCATTTT
CASSGGNRNQPQHF
>-|TRBJ1-1|TRBV7-2|-
TGTGCCAGCAGCTTAGCGCACTCAGGGCTCACTGAAGCTTTCTTT
CASSLAHSGLTEAFF
>TRBD2|TRBJ2-1|TRBV10-2|-
TGCGCCAGGAAACGAGAGCGGGAGCTCTACAATGAGCAGTTCTTC
CARKRERELYNEQFF
>-|TRBJ1-2|TRBV6-4|-
TGTGCCAGCAGTCATTACGCACACGGAAAGACCTATGGCTACACCTTC
CASSHYAHGKTYGYTF
>TRBD1|TRBJ2-1|TRBV9|-
TGTGCCAGCAGCGTAGGACAGGGCTCCTACAATGAGCAGTTCTTC
CASSVGQGSYNEQFF
>TRBD1|TRBJ2-7|TRBV4-3|-
TGCGCCAGCAGCCGCGGACAGGGGAGGTACGAGCAGTACTTC
CASSRGQGRYEQYF
>TRBD1|TRBJ2-7|TRBV7-8|-
TGTGCCAGCAGCGTTGGGACAGGGCTCTCCTACGAGCAGTACTTC
CASSVGTGLSYEQYF
>TRBD1|TRBJ2-3|TRBV6-1|-
TGTGCCAGCATCTGGGACAGAATACTCACAGATACGCAGTATTTT
CASIWDRILTDTQYF
>-|TRBJ1-2|TRBV5-1|few
TGCGCCAGCAGCTTGGGGCAGGCCGGGACCAATGGCTACACCTTC
CASSLGQAGTNGYTF
>-|TRBJ2-1|TRBV10-3|-
TGTGCCATCAATCTAGGGGAAGGGGAATACAATGAGCAGTTCTTC
CAINLGEGEYNEQFF
>-|TRBJ2-1|TRBV18|-
TGTGCCAGCTCAGGAGCGGCGAATGAGCAGTTCTTC
CASSGAANEQFF
>TRBD1|TRBJ2-6|TRBV11-3|-
TGTGCCAGCAGCGGGAAGGCAGGGGGCTATGAGTCTGGGGCCAACGTCCTGACTTTC
CASSGKAGGYESGANVLTF
>-|TRBJ2-1|TRBV11-2|-
TGTGCCAGCAGCCCCAGCGGCCCAGCCTCCTACAATGAGCAGTTCTTC
CASSPSGPASYNEQFF